This entry describes one TCR beta chain. Antigen: not known. The sample originates from a study of T cell responses to AZD1222 COVID-19 vaccine. Whole-study results and caveats: Compared with day 0, the breadth and depth of the Spike-specific TCR repertoire rose significantly after two doses of AZD1222. No repertoire was sampled before or during the peak T cell response, only after it.

The germline V gene has CDR1 SGHTS and CDR2 YDEGEE. V lost 4 bases and J 0 bases, leaving 19 bases between the germline ends. The CDR3 sequence is 17 residues long. The repertoire was sequenced with immunoSEQ multiplex PCR; TCRdb's copy has only in-frame clones and lacks some. The sample includes some 180,000 clones, 85% to 95% seen only once; the top ten take roughly 1%. This rearrangement joins TRBV5-8 to TRBJ1-1, with a tentative D call TRBD1 (5 bases). Here the sequenced sample was peripheral blood, taken 28 days after the second dose of the MenACWY control vaccine. This TCR was recovered from an adult who received the MenACWY meningococcal vaccine as a control. As DNA, the CDR3 is TGTGCCAGCAGCCGGTTTTTGGGGGAAAGGATGAACACTGAAGCTTTCTTT. It encodes CASSRFLGERMNTEAFF. The full variable domain, in which reference TRBV5-8 and TRBJ1-1 provide the parts outside the CDR3, is EAGVTQSPTHLIKTRGQQATLRCSPISGHTSVYWYQQALGLGLQFLLWYDEGEERNRGNFPPRFSGRQFPNYSSELNVNALELEDSALYLCASSRFLGERMNTEAFFGQGTRLTVV.